This T cell receptor beta chain comes out of a study of T-cell memory formation after mild COVID-19. From the 5' RACE reads, TCRdb called clonotypes with MiXCR, one entry per CDR3 protein. The sample lists almost 250,000 distinct CDR3 sequences; over 15% were seen once. Looked up from germline, CDR1 is SNHLY and CDR2 is FYNNEI. The CDR3 is 15 amino acids. The junction had 6 bases not matched to a gene; V was cut back by 5 bases and J by 1 base. The V and J genes are TRBV2 and TRBJ2-5; 8 nucleotides agree with TRBD2. The sequencing sample was made of PBMCs or a T cell subset sorted from them (not recorded which). The sequence was obtained from an adult woman who had mild COVID-19 (a few samples of this study predate the infection). Cell type and time point are not known. The CDR3 region is CASSPLSGGQETQYF. The CDR3 DNA is TGTGCCAGCAGTCCCCTCAGCGGGGGCCAAGAGACCCAGTACTTC.